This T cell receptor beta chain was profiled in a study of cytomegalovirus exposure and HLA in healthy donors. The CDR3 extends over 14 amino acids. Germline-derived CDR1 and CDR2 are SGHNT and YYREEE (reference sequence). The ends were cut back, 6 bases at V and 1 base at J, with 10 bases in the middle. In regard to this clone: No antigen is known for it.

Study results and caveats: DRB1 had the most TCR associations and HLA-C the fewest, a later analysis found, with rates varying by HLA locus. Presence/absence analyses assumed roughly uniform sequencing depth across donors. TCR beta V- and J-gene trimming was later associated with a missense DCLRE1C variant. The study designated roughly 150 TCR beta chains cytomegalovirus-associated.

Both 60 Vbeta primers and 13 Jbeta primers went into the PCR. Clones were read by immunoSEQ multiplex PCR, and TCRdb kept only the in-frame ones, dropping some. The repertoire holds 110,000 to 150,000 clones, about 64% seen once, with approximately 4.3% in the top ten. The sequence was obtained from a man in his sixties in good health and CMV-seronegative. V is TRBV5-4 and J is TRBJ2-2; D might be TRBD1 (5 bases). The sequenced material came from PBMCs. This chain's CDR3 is CASKQDENTGELFF. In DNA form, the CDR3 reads TGTGCCAGCAAACAGGACGAGAACACCGGGGAGCTGTTTTTT.